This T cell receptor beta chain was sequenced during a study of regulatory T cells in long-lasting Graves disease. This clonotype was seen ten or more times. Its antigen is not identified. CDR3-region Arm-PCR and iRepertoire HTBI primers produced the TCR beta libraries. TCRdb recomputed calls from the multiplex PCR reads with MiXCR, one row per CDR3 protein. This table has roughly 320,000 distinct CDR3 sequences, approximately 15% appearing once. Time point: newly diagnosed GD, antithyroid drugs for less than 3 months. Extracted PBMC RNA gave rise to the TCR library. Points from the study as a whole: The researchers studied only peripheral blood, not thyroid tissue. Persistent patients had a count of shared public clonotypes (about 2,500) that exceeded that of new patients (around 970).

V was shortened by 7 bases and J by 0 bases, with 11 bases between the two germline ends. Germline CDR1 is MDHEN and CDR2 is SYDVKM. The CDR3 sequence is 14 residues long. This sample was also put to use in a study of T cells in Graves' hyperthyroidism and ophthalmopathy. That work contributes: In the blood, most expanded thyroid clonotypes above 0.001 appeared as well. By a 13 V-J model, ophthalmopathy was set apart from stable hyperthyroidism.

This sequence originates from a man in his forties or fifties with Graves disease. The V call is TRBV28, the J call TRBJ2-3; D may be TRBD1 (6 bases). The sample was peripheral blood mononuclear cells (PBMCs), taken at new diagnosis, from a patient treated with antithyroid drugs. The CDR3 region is CASTKQGSTDTQYF. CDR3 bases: TGTGCCAGCACCAAACAGGGAAGCACAGATACGCAGTATTTT.